This is a list of T cell receptor beta chains from one sample in a study of blood T cell repertoires in COVID-19. Sequencing was performed with immunoSEQ multiplex PCR; in TCRdb, only in-frame clones are kept and a portion is missing. Of a few hundred thousand clones in the sample, around 91% are singletons; the top ten hold 2% to 2.5%. The specimen sequenced was PBMCs or T cells enriched from blood (not recorded which). The receptors stem from a young woman who had recovered from COVID-19. Each CDR3 is given with its conserved first and last residue. The order of the fields is J gene, clone size, D gene, V gene, CDR3 protein, CDR3 DNA. The D gene is left open where the match is weak. Clone size is stated in some rows and not others, as once, few, many or a class when expanded.

J: TRBJ2-2
size: -
D: -
V: TRBV10-3
CDR3: CAIRSGVTNTGELFF
DNA: TGTGCCATCAGGTCAGGGGTCACGAACACCGGGGAGCTGTTTTTT

J: TRBJ2-3
size: -
D: -
V: TRBV6-1
CDR3: CASSEEAERTDTQYF
DNA: TGTGCCAGCAGTGAAGAGGCAGAGAGGACAGATACGCAGTATTTT

J: TRBJ1-1
size: -
D: TRBD1
V: TRBV3-1/TRBV3-2
CDR3: CASSQGDRGGTEAFF
DNA: TGTGCCAGCAGCCAAGGAGACAGGGGAGGGACTGAAGCTTTCTTT

J: TRBJ1-5
size: -
D: -
V: TRBV19
CDR3: CASPRTGNSNQPQHF
DNA: TGTGCCAGTCCCCGCACAGGCAATAGCAATCAGCCCCAGCATTTT

J: TRBJ1-1
size: -
D: -
V: TRBV9
CDR3: CASSVSSSTEAFF
DNA: TGTGCCAGCAGCGTTTCGAGTAGCACTGAAGCTTTCTTT

J: TRBJ2-7
size: few
D: TRBD2
V: TRBV5-1
CDR3: CASSEGLAGKFEQYF
DNA: TGCGCCAGCAGCGAGGGACTAGCTGGGAAGTTCGAGCAGTACTTC

J: TRBJ1-2
size: -
D: -
V: TRBV7-9
CDR3: CASSLGGGDFYGYTF
DNA: TGTGCCAGCAGCTTAGGGGGCGGGGACTTCTATGGCTACACCTTC

J: TRBJ2-7
size: -
D: -
V: TRBV21-1
CDR3: CASSKDHRDREKVEQYF
DNA: TGTGCCAGCAGCAAAGATCATAGGGACAGGGAGAAGGTGGAGCAGTACTTC

J: TRBJ2-6
size: -
D: TRBD2
V: TRBV4-2
CDR3: CASSQTRTSGEVPGANVLTF
DNA: TGTGCCAGCAGCCAGACCCGGACTAGCGGGGAGGTACCCGGGGCCAACGTCCTGACTTTC

J: TRBJ2-5
size: -
D: TRBD2
V: TRBV5-1
CDR3: CASSSGLAGKETQYF
DNA: TGCGCCAGCAGCTCGGGACTAGCGGGGAAAGAGACCCAGTACTTC

J: TRBJ1-3
size: -
D: -
V: TRBV10-3
CDR3: CAISDRGGASGNTIYF
DNA: TGTGCCATCAGTGACCGAGGGGGGGCCTCTGGAAACACCATATATTTT

J: TRBJ2-3
size: -
D: -
V: TRBV27
CDR3: CASSPPPGTQYF
DNA: TGTGCCAGCAGTCCCCCGCCGGGTACGCAGTATTTT

J: TRBJ2-6
size: once
D: TRBD1
V: TRBV6-1
CDR3: CASREPGQGTGANVLTF
DNA: TGTGCCAGCAGAGAACCGGGACAGGGGACTGGGGCCAACGTCCTGACTTTC

J: TRBJ1-6
size: -
D: -
V: TRBV30
CDR3: CAWRPVGRLANSPLHF
DNA: TGTGCCTGGAGGCCCGTCGGACGGCTAGCGAATTCACCCCTCCACTTT

J: TRBJ2-5
size: -
D: -
V: TRBV3-1/TRBV3-2
CDR3: CASSQRSTEQETQYF
DNA: TGTGCCAGCAGCCAACGTTCTACCGAACAAGAGACCCAGTACTTC

J: TRBJ2-3
size: -
D: TRBD2
V: TRBV3-1/TRBV3-2
CDR3: CASSHREADTQYF
DNA: TGTGCCAGCAGCCATCGGGAGGCAGATACGCAGTATTTT

J: TRBJ2-5
size: -
D: -
V: TRBV14
CDR3: CASSQELNRVSGETQYF
DNA: TGTGCCAGCAGCCAAGAACTAAACAGGGTATCGGGGGAGACCCAGTACTTC

J: TRBJ1-2
size: -
D: TRBD1
V: TRBV6-5
CDR3: CASSGQGISYGYTF
DNA: TGTGCCAGCAGCGGACAGGGGATTTCCTATGGCTACACCTTC

J: TRBJ2-6
size: -
D: TRBD1
V: TRBV7-2
CDR3: CASSPDRAWANVLTF
DNA: TGTGCCAGCAGCCCGGACAGGGCCTGGGCCAACGTCCTGACTTTC

J: TRBJ1-3
size: -
D: TRBD1
V: TRBV19
CDR3: CASSIARDRRHTIYF
DNA: TGTGCCAGTAGTATAGCTCGGGACAGACGGCACACCATATATTTT

J: TRBJ2-2
size: -
D: TRBD2
V: TRBV5-1
CDR3: CASSLEGRAGELFF
DNA: TGCGCCAGCAGTTTGGAAGGGAGGGCCGGGGAGCTGTTTTTT

J: TRBJ2-7
size: -
D: TRBD1
V: TRBV6-8
CDR3: CASTKTGGFYEQYF
DNA: TGTGCCAGCACAAAGACAGGGGGATTCTACGAGCAGTACTTC

J: TRBJ1-4
size: -
D: -
V: TRBV3-1/TRBV3-2
CDR3: CASSPGGGVNEKLFF
DNA: TGTGCCAGCAGCCCGGGGGGGGGTGTTAATGAAAAACTGTTTTTT

J: TRBJ2-3
size: once
D: TRBD2
V: TRBV6-4
CDR3: CASSGGASTDTQYF
DNA: TGTGCCAGCAGCGGGGGGGCAAGCACAGATACGCAGTATTTT

J: TRBJ1-5
size: -
D: TRBD1
V: TRBV30
CDR3: CACGQGARQPQHF
DNA: TGTGCCTGCGGACAGGGGGCGAGGCAGCCCCAGCATTTT

J: TRBJ1-1
size: -
D: TRBD1
V: TRBV5-1
CDR3: CASSNSGTGWAEAFF
DNA: TGCGCCAGCAGCAACTCCGGGACAGGGTGGGCAGAAGCTTTCTTT

J: TRBJ1-6
size: -
D: -
V: TRBV27
CDR3: CASSLFTSYNSPLHF
DNA: TGTGCCAGCAGTTTATTTACAAGTTATAATTCACCCCTCCACTTT

J: TRBJ1-2
size: -
D: TRBD1
V: TRBV19
CDR3: CASSITRQGLYGYTF
DNA: TGTGCCAGTAGTATAACCCGACAGGGTCTCTATGGCTACACCTTC

J: TRBJ2-3
size: once
D: TRBD2
V: TRBV20-1
CDR3: CSASGTSGYSTDTQYF
DNA: TGCAGTGCTAGTGGGACTAGCGGATATAGCACAGATACGCAGTATTTT

J: TRBJ1-5
size: -
D: -
V: TRBV5-1
CDR3: CASSPDTSNQPQHF
DNA: TGCGCCAGCAGCCCCGACACCAGCAATCAGCCCCAGCATTTT

J: TRBJ1-4
size: -
D: -
V: TRBV3-1/TRBV3-2
CDR3: CASSQGEGPNEKLFF
DNA: TGTGCCAGCAGCCAAGGGGAGGGGCCTAATGAAAAACTGTTTTTT

J: TRBJ2-3
size: -
D: -
V: TRBV5-1
CDR3: CASSLGQGRYTDTQYF
DNA: TGCGCCAGCAGCTTGGGGCAGGGGCGATACACAGATACGCAGTATTTT

J: TRBJ2-3
size: -
D: TRBD2
V: TRBV5-1
CDR3: CASSEKAGGLTDTQYF
DNA: TGCGCCAGCAGCGAGAAGGCGGGGGGGCTGACAGATACGCAGTATTTT

J: TRBJ2-5
size: -
D: TRBD2
V: TRBV5-6
CDR3: CASSFAGGEETQYF
DNA: TGTGCCAGCAGCTTTGCGGGGGGCGAAGAGACCCAGTACTTC

J: TRBJ1-1
size: -
D: -
V: TRBV6-1
CDR3: CASSEIPGGDAFF
DNA: TGTGCCAGCAGTGAAATTCCCGGAGGGGATGCTTTCTTT

J: TRBJ2-7
size: -
D: TRBD1
V: TRBV6-5
CDR3: CASSYSGRDREVEQYF
DNA: TGTGCCAGCAGTTACTCAGGTCGGGACAGGGAAGTCGAGCAGTACTTC

J: TRBJ1-5
size: once
D: -
V: TRBV2
CDR3: CASSESGQPQHF
DNA: TGTGCCAGCAGTGAATCGGGGCAGCCCCAGCATTTT

J: TRBJ2-7
size: -
D: TRBD1
V: TRBV7-9
CDR3: CASSLGTGRLEQYF
DNA: TGTGCCAGCAGCTTAGGGACAGGTAGACTCGAGCAGTACTTC

J: TRBJ2-7
size: -
D: -
V: TRBV21-1
CDR3: CASSKVGGRGSYEQYF
DNA: TGTGCCAGCAGCAAAGTCGGGGGAAGAGGCTCCTACGAGCAGTACTTC

J: TRBJ1-2
size: -
D: -
V: TRBV10-3
CDR3: CAISDGTPSGGYTF
DNA: TGTGCCATCAGTGATGGGACACCCAGCGGAGGCTACACCTTC

J: TRBJ2-7
size: -
D: TRBD1
V: TRBV27
CDR3: CASSSRDRGSYEQYF
DNA: TGTGCCAGCAGTTCCCGGGACAGGGGGTCCTACGAGCAGTACTTC

J: TRBJ1-1
size: once
D: -
V: TRBV27
CDR3: CASSLQPRGAGNTEAFF
DNA: TGTGCCAGCAGTTTACAGCCTCGGGGAGCCGGGAACACTGAAGCTTTCTTT

J: TRBJ2-3
size: -
D: -
V: TRBV5-1
CDR3: CASSLYGGGAGDTQYF
DNA: TGCGCCAGCAGCTTGTATGGAGGGGGGGCCGGAGATACGCAGTATTTT

J: TRBJ1-1
size: -
D: -
V: TRBV2
CDR3: CASSVDLAGNTEAFF
DNA: TGTGCCAGCAGTGTCGACCTAGCCGGGAACACTGAAGCTTTCTTT

J: TRBJ1-1
size: -
D: -
V: TRBV5-1
CDR3: CASSLLANTEAFF
DNA: TGCGCCAGCAGCTTGTTAGCGAACACTGAAGCTTTCTTT

J: TRBJ1-3
size: -
D: -
V: TRBV19
CDR3: CASSMGATGNTIYF
DNA: TGTGCCAGTAGTATGGGGGCGACTGGAAACACCATATATTTT

J: TRBJ2-3
size: -
D: -
V: TRBV5-1
CDR3: CASSFGGQGNTDTQYF
DNA: TGCGCCAGCAGCTTCGGTGGGCAGGGTAACACAGATACGCAGTATTTT

J: TRBJ1-5
size: -
D: TRBD1
V: TRBV5-8
CDR3: CASSLGPDRVSNQPQHF
DNA: TGTGCCAGCAGCTTGGGTCCGGACAGGGTGAGCAATCAGCCCCAGCATTTT

J: TRBJ2-1
size: -
D: TRBD1
V: TRBV4-1
CDR3: CASSQVQGNYNEQFF
DNA: TGCGCCAGCAGCCAAGTACAGGGGAATTACAATGAGCAGTTCTTC

J: TRBJ1-2
size: -
D: -
V: TRBV29-1
CDR3: CSVGARTEGYTF
DNA: TGCAGCGTCGGGGCCCGGACAGAGGGCTACACCTTC

J: TRBJ2-7
size: -
D: -
V: TRBV7-6
CDR3: CASSLGGEAWDEQYF
DNA: TGTGCCAGCAGCTTGGGGGGAGAAGCGTGGGACGAGCAGTACTTC